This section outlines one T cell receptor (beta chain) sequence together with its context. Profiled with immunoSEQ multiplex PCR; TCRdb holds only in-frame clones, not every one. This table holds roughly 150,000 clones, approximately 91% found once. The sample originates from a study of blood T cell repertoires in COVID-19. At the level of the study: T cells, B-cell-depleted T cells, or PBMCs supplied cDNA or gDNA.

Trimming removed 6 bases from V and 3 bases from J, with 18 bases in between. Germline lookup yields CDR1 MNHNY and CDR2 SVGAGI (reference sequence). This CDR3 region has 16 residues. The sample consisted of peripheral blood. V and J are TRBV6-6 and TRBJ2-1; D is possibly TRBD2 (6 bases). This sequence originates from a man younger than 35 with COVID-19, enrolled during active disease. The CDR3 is CASSPRVGGLYNEQFF. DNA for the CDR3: TGTGCCAGCAGCCCTCGCGTGGGAGGCCTCTACAATGAGCAGTTCTTC.